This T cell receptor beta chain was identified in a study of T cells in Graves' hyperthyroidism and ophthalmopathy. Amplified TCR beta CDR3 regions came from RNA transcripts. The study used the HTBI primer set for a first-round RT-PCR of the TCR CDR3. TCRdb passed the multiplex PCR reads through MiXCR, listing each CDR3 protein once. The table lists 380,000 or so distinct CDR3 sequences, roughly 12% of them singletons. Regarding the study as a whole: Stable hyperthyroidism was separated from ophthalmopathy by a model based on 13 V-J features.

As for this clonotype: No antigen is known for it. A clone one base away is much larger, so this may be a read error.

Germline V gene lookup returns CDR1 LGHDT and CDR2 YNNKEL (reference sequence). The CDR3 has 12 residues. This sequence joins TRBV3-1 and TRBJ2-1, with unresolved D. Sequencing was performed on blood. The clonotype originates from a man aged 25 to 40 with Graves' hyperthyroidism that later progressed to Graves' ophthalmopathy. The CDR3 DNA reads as TGTGCCAGCAGCCAATTGTACAATCAGCAGTTCTTC. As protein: CASSQLYNQQFF.